This passage covers 24 T cell receptor beta chains from one sample sequenced in a study of T cells after yellow fever vaccination (dated by TCRdb to the late 2010s). Explained via the paper, the treatment or condition label denotes: live attenuated yellow fever vaccine strain. The library was made by 5' RACE. For sequencing, an Illumina HiSeq 2500 was employed. The raw public data were reprocessed by TCRdb itself: fastp quality trimming at Q25, MiXCR clonotype calling, in-frame beta chains only. All rows with the same CDR3 protein become a single entry with the most common DNA and genes. The sample table holds about 160,000 distinct CDR3 sequences, of which around 7.3% were seen once. The ten largest account for 2.5% to 3% of the sample. Specimen: CD4+ T cells sorted from PBMCs, collected about 5 days after the first yellow fever vaccination. These receptors came from a man aged 18 to 29 who received the YFV17D yellow fever vaccine.

This clonotype was detected many times. For the CDR3, the DNA is TGCGCCAGCAGCCTGACCAGCGGGGGGGTAGAGACCCAGTACTTC. This sequence encodes CASSLTSGGVETQYF. The V gene is TRBV5-1, the J gene TRBJ2-5, with 10 positions matching TRBD2. Per germline, CDR1 SGHRS and CDR2 YFSETQ. V lost 4 bases to trimming and J lost 4 bases; unmatched junction nucleotides: 7. The CDR3 has 15 amino acids.

This clonotype was counted ten times or more. V and J are TRBV7-3 and TRBJ1-1; no firm D call. CDR3 length: 13 amino acids. Trimming took 5 bases from V and 1 from J, leaving 8 bases between them. Germline V gives CDR1 SGHTA, CDR2 FQGTGA. The CDR3 bases are TGTGCCAGCAGCCTTCAACCGAACACTGAAGCTTTCTTT. It translates to CASSLQPNTEAFF.

This clonotype was found many times. V usage is TRBV6-2 or TRBV6-3 and J usage is TRBJ1-5, with D perhaps matching TRBD1 (5 bases). Germline loops: CDR1 MNHEY, CDR2 SVGEGT. The CDR3 has 15 residues. V was clipped by 4 bases and J by 2 bases, with 12 bases between them. In DNA form, the CDR3 reads TGTGCCAGCAGTTCCGGGGCCTCGGGCAATCAGCCCCAGCATTTT. Amino acid sequence: CASSSGASGNQPQHF.

This clonotype was seen a few times. The rearrangement joins TRBV5-4 to TRBJ1-6; 7 bases align to TRBD1. Germline V CDR1 and CDR2: SGHNT, YYREEE (reference sequence). The CDR3 runs to 14 residues. The junction had 8 bases not matched to a gene; V was cut back by 4 bases and J by 10 bases. The CDR3, as DNA: TGTGCCAGCAGCAACCCCCGGGACAGATCACCCCTCCACTTT. Amino acid sequence: CASSNPRDRSPLHF.

This clonotype was seen many times. The V gene is TRBV20-1, the J gene TRBJ2-5; D perhaps matches TRBD2 (6 bases). CDR1 DFQATT and CDR2 SNEGSKA come from the germline V gene (reference sequence). CDR3 size: 12 residues. The CDR3 loop reads CSAQAGMETQYF. The CDR3 DNA sequence: TGCAGCGCCCAGGCGGGGATGGAGACCCAGTACTTC.

Ten or more counts support this clonotype. The gene calls are TRBV10-3 and TRBJ1-5, with a weak D call TRBD1 (5 bases). The ends were cut back, 0 bases at V and 5 bases at J, with 17 bases in the middle. Per the germline V gene, CDR1 is ENHRY and CDR2 is SYGVKD. The CDR3 loop spans 17 amino acids. For the CDR3, the DNA is TGTGCCATCAGTGAGTCGATAGGTTCGGGGGGATATCAGCCCCAGCATTTT. Protein sequence: CAISESIGSGGYQPQHF.

The chain joins TRBV27 to TRBJ2-7; 9 positions match TRBD2. Per germline, CDR1 MNHEY and CDR2 SMNVEV (reference sequence). V shed 5 bases and J 2 bases; nucleotides not matched to a gene: 7. The CDR3 covers 15 residues. The CDR3, as DNA: TGTGCCAGCAGTCCCGCGGGGGGGGCTCCCTACGAGCAGTACTTC. Translating gives CASSPAGGAPYEQYF.

This clonotype was counted at least ten times. This chain joins TRBV4-1 and TRBJ2-3; 9 bases map to TRBD2. Unmatched junction bases numbered 3, after V lost 2 bases and J lost 6 bases. The CDR3 is 14 amino acids. The germline V gene encodes CDR1 MGHRA and CDR2 YSYEKL. The CDR3 DNA is TGCGCCAGCAGCCAACGGACTAGCGATGATACGCAGTATTTT. This translates into CASSQRTSDDTQYF.

About this clonotype itself: A read error is possible here, since a much larger clone lies one base away. This sequence joins TRBV5-4 and TRBJ2-3, with 10 bases fitting TRBD1. Trimming took 2 bases from V and 7 from J; bases not matched to a gene: 4. The CDR3 contains 14 residues. Germline-derived CDR1 and CDR2 are SGHNT and YYREEE (reference sequence). The DNA for the CDR3 is TGTGCCAGCAGCTTTCTGACAGGGGGCAATACGCAGTATTTT. Encoded protein: CASSFLTGGNTQYF.

This clonotype occurred many times. The chain joins TRBV7-2 to TRBJ1-2; the match to TRBD1 covers 11 bases. The J segment lost 7 bases and the V segment lost 4 bases, leaving 5 bases of the junction unmatched. The CDR3 has 14 amino acids. Germline lookup yields CDR1 SGHTA and CDR2 FQGNSA. As DNA, the CDR3 is TGTGCCAGCAGCTCACGGACAGGGGGCTCTGGCTACACCTTC. Its protein product is CASSSRTGGSGYTF.

This clonotype was recorded many times. The chain carries TRBV28 and TRBJ2-3; 8 bases are a match to TRBD2. CDR3 length: 17 residues. Per germline, CDR1 MDHEN and CDR2 SYDVKM. Trimming cost V 8 bases and J 1 base; bases outside gene matches: 14. CDR3 nucleotides: TGTGCCAGCTCCCTTGGCGGGGGGCCGCGAGGCACAGATACGCAGTATTTT. It yields the protein CASSLGGGPRGTDTQYF.

This clonotype was observed a few times. The V call is TRBV25-1, the J call TRBJ1-6; D possibly corresponds to TRBD1 (6 bases). This CDR3 spans 14 amino acids. The V gene lost 7 bases and the J gene lost 6 bases, with 13 bases spanning the gap. Looked up from germline, CDR1 is MGHDK and CDR2 is SYGVNS. This CDR3 is CASKTGTPNSPLHF. CDR3 in DNA: TGTGCCAGCAAAACCGGGACACCTAATTCACCCCTCCACTTT.

This clonotype was observed at least ten times. The J gene is TRBJ2-1, the V gene TRBV12-3 or TRBV12-4, with TRBD2 matching 10 bases. The CDR3 has 15 amino acids. Losses at the gene ends were 3 bases for V and 8 bases for J; bases not matched to a gene: 7. The CDR3 protein is CASSFASGGGYEQFF. Here the CDR3 DNA reads TGTGCCAGCAGTTTCGCTAGCGGGGGCGGGTATGAGCAGTTCTTC.

This clonotype was observed many times. The chain links TRBV5-1 to TRBJ2-3; no reliable D call. This CDR3 region has 15 residues. The V gene lost 3 bases and the J gene lost 2 bases, with 13 bases spanning the gap. The germline V gene encodes CDR1 SGHRS and CDR2 YFSETQ. In nucleotides, the CDR3 is TGCGCCAGCAGCTCGGACGGACGCTACACAGATACGCAGTATTTT. Translated, it gives CASSSDGRYTDTQYF.

This clonotype was seen a few times. J is TRBJ2-7 and V is TRBV5-4; TRBD2 is a possible D gene (5 bases). The CDR3 is 18 amino acids. V lost 3 bases and J 3 bases, leaving 25 bases between the germline ends. Germline-derived CDR1 and CDR2 are SGHNT and YYREEE (reference sequence). The CDR3 loop is CASSSFGQLRERRYEQYF. The CDR3 nucleotides read TGTGCCAGCAGCTCCTTCGGTCAACTTAGGGAGAGGCGCTACGAGCAGTACTTC.

This clonotype was counted between two and nine times. The genes are TRBV7-9 and TRBJ2-7; weak D call: TRBD1 (7 bases). Trimming removed 1 base at V and 0 bases at J, with 13 bases between. The germline V gene has CDR1 SEHNR and CDR2 FQNEAQ (reference sequence). The CDR3 consists of 16 residues. For the CDR3, the DNA is TGTGCCAGCAGCTTAGTCGGAGGGGGCAGCTCCTACGAGCAGTACTTC. Translating it yields CASSLVGGGSSYEQYF.

This clonotype was detected ten times or more. The CDR3 sequence is CASSQVIGAYRTEAFF. The CDR3 DNA follows: TGTGCCAGCAGCCAAGTCATTGGGGCGTATCGGACTGAAGCTTTCTTT. V gene TRBV3-1 combines with J gene TRBJ1-1, with D possibly being TRBD1 (5 bases). Germline V CDR1 and CDR2: LGHDT, YNNKEL (reference sequence). V lost 1 base and J 5 bases, leaving 17 bases between the germline ends. There are 16 residues in the CDR3.

This clonotype was detected ten times or more. The V and J genes are TRBV5-6 and TRBJ1-6; maybe TRBD1 (6 bases). The V end was cut by 0 bases, the J end by 10 bases, with 14 bases between. This CDR3 region has 15 residues. Germline CDR1 SGHDT, CDR2 YYEEEE. This CDR3 reads CASSLEGRGVSPLHF. The CDR3 nucleotides are TGTGCCAGCAGCTTGGAGGGCAGGGGAGTATCACCCCTCCACTTT.

In this sample, this clonotype turned up a few times. V is TRBV25-1 and J is TRBJ1-1; D gene ambiguous. CDR1 MGHDK and CDR2 SYGVNS come from the germline V gene. The CDR3 has 13 amino acids. V was trimmed by 5 bases and J by 4 bases, leaving 11 bases between them. Here the CDR3 DNA reads TGTGCCAGCAGTCGGGGAGGTGGCACTGAAGCTTTCTTT. It translates to CASSRGGGTEAFF. The full variable domain, its missing parts supplied by reference TRBV25-1 and TRBJ1-1, is EADIYQTPRYLVIGTGKKITLECSQTMGHDKMYWYQQDPGMELHLIHYSYGVNSTEKGDLSSESTVSRIRTEHFPLTLESARPSHTSQYLCASSRGGGTEAFFGQGTRLTVV.

This clonotype was seen at least ten times. This chain uses TRBV2 with TRBJ1-2; D is ambiguous. The CDR3 has 12 residues. V gave up 10 bases and J gave up 0 bases, with 9 bases separating them. CDR1 and CDR2 from the germline V gene are SNHLY and FYNNEI. This chain's CDR3 is CATSEANYGYTF. The CDR3 region has the DNA TGTGCCACCTCCGAAGCTAACTATGGCTACACCTTC.

In its sample, this clonotype was seen a few times. This chain connects TRBV19 to TRBJ1-2, with a weak D call TRBD1 (5 bases). In germline, CDR1 is LNHDA, CDR2 SQIVND (reference sequence). With 11 bases removed from V and 5 bases from J, the gap between germline ends came to 18 bases. This CDR3 region has 13 residues. Here the CDR3 reads CAGGAGPLYGYTF. CDR3 coding DNA: TGTGCCGGCGGGGCAGGGCCTCTGTATGGCTACACCTTC.

The sample holds one count of this clonotype. This rearrangement joins TRBV6-1 to TRBJ2-3; 13 bases are shared with TRBD2. This CDR3 is 16 amino acids long. The junction had 7 bases not matched to a gene; V was cut back by 4 bases and J by 6 bases. Germline CDR1 and CDR2: MNHNS and SASEGT. In DNA, the CDR3 is TGTGCCAGCAGTGGTACTAGCGGGGGGGTAACTGATACGCAGTATTTT. This sequence encodes CASSGTSGGVTDTQYF.

There are a few counts of this clonotype. Here the CDR3 reads CASSYQGQSSGANVLTF. Here the CDR3 DNA reads TGCGCCAGCAGCTACCAAGGGCAGAGCTCTGGGGCCAACGTCCTGACTTTC. V gene TRBV5-1 combines with J gene TRBJ2-6, with unresolved D. Trimming took off 3 bases at V and 0 bases at J, with 13 bases between the two ends. CDR3 length: 17 residues. The V gene's germline CDR1 is SGHRS and CDR2 YFSETQ.

This clonotype was picked up a small number of times. V usage is TRBV4-3 and J usage is TRBJ1-2; tentatively, D is TRBD1 (5 bases). The CDR3 is made up of 17 amino acids. Trimming cost V 0 bases and J 5 bases, with 19 bases left between them. Germline CDR1 LGHNA, CDR2 YSLEER. The chain's CDR3 is CASSQETGGFRTYGYTF. DNA of the CDR3: TGCGCCAGCAGCCAAGAAACAGGAGGTTTTCGTACATATGGCTACACCTTC.